This TCR beta chain derives from a study of identifying expanded T cells in peripheral blood. To note about this clone: Its specificity is unknown.

The data were produced by immunoSEQ multiplex PCR, yet TCRdb's version contains in-frame clones alone and is incomplete. Among about 91,000 clones, about nine tenths were seen once, and the ten largest hold roughly 3.9%. Study findings and constraints: Clone count variance between approximately two-week samples rose with total template count. Differentially abundant clones: around 1.1 between replicates, 16.4 at around 14 days, more than 18 at four.

The CDR3 is 15 amino acids. Healthy donors had no documented immune events, such as infections, while sampled. The source material was blood. V and J are TRBV12-2 and TRBJ1-2. TRBV12-2 is a pseudogene locus. The clonotype comes from a person aged 18-70 years in good health. The DNA of the CDR3 is TGTGCAAGTCGCTCGCGGCAGCGGTCTAACTATGGCTACACCTTC. It codes for CASRSRQRSNYGYTF.